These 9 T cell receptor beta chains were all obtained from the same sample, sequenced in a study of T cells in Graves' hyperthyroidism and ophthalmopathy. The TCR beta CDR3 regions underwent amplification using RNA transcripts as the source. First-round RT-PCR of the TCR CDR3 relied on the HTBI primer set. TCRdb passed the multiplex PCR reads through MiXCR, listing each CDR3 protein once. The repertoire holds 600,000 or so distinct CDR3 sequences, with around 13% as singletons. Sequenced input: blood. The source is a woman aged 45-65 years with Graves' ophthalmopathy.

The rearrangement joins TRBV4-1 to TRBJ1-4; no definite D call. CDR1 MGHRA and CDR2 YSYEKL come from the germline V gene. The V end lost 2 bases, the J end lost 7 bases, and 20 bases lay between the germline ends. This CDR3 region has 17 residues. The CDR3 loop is CASSQMASGRRFEKLFF. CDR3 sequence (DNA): TGCGCCAGCAGCCAAATGGCTAGCGGGAGACGTTTTGAAAAACTGTTTTTT.

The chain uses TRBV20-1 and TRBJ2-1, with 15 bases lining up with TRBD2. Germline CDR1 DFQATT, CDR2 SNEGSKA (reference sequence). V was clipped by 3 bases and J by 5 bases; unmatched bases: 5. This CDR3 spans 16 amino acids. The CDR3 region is CSASGTSGRIDNEQFF. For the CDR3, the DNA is TGCAGTGCTAGCGGGACTAGCGGGAGGATCGACAATGAGCAGTTCTTC.

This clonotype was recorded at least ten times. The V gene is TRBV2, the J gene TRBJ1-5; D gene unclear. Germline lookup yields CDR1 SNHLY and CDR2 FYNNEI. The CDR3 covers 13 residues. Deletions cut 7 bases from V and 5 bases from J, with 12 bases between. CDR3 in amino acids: CASTSGLDQPQHF. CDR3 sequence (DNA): TGTGCCAGCACCTCCGGTCTGGATCAGCCCCAGCATTTT.

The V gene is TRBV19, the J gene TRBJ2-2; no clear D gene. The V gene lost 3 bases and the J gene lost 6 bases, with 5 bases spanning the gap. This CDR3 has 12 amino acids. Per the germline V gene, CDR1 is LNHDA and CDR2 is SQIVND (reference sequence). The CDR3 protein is CASSIRAGELFF. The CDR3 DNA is TGTGCCAGTAGTATTAGGGCCGGGGAGCTGTTTTTT. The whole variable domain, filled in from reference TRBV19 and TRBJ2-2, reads DGGITQSPKYLFRKEGQNVTLSCEQNLNHDAMYWYRQDPGQGLRLIYYSQIVNDFQKGDIAEGYSVSREKKESFPLTVTSAQKNPTAFYLCASSIRAGELFFGEGSRLTVL.

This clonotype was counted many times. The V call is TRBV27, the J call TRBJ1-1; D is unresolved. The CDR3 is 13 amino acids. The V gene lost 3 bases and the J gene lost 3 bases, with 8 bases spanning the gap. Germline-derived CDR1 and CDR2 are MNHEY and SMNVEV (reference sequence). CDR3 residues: CASSFPGHTEAFF. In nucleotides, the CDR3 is TGTGCCAGCAGTTTCCCAGGACACACTGAAGCTTTCTTT.

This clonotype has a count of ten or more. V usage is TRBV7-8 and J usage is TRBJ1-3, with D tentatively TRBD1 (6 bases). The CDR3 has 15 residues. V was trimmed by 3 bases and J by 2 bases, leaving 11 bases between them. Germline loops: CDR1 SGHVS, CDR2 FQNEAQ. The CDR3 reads CASSLRGLAGNTIYF. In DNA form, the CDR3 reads TGTGCCAGCAGCTTGCGGGGGCTGGCTGGAAACACCATATATTTT.

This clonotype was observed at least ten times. The CDR3 sequence is CASSLSRDTQYF. The CDR3, as DNA: TGTGCCAGCAGCCTATCACGGGATACGCAGTATTTT. The rearrangement joins TRBV3-1 to TRBJ2-3, with D unresolved. Germline CDR1 and CDR2: LGHDT and YNNKEL (reference sequence). The CDR3 length is 12 residues. Trimming stripped 4 bases from V and 6 bases from J, with 8 bases between.

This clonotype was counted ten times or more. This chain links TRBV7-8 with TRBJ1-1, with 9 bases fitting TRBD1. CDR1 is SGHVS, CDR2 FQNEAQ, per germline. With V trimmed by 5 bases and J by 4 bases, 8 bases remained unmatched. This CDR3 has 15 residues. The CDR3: CASSKQGALVTEAFF. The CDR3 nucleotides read TGTGCCAGCAGCAAACAGGGGGCGTTGGTCACTGAAGCTTTCTTT. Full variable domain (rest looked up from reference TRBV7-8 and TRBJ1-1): GAGVSQSPRYKVAKRGQDVALRCDPISGHVSLFWYQQALGQGPEFLTYFQNEAQLDKSGLPSDRFFAERPEGSVSTLKIQRTQQEDSAVYLCASSKQGALVTEAFFGQGTRLTVV.

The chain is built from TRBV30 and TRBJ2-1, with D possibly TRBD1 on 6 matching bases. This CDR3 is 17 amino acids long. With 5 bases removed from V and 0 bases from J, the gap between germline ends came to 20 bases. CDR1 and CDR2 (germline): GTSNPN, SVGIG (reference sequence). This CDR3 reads CAWAGGRASSSYNEQFF. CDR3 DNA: TGTGCCTGGGCTGGGGGCAGGGCCTCGAGCTCCTACAATGAGCAGTTCTTC.